These T cell receptor beta chains were read from a single sample in a study of technical replicates of blood from a few donors. Assay used: immunoSEQ multiplex PCR; TCRdb lists only in-frame clones, some missing. The data hold around 76,000 clones, with 75% to 95% observed a single time. Sequencing was performed on T cells isolated from PBMCs. Receptors originate from a human donor in good health. The CDR3 runs from the conserved cysteine through the conserved F or W. The D gene is left open where the match is weak. The size field is filled for only some rows; it gives once, few, many or a size class.

TRBD1	TRBV2	-	TRBJ1-1	TGTGCCAGCATCTGGGACAGCCCAAGGGACACTGAAGCTTTCTTT	CASIWDSPRDTEAFF
-	TRBV7-9	-	TRBJ1-4	TGTGCCAGCAGCTTAGACCGGGGGGGTGAAAAACTGTTTTTT	CASSLDRGGEKLFF
TRBD2	TRBV5-5	-	TRBJ2-5	TGTGCCAGCAGCTTGTGGACCGCCCGGGAGGGGACCCAGTACTTC	CASSLWTAREGTQYF
TRBD1	TRBV27	-	TRBJ1-4	TGTGCCAGCAGTGGGCCACAGGGGGCAAGTGAAAAACTGTTTTTT	CASSGPQGASEKLFF
-	TRBV2	-	TRBJ2-7	TGTGCCAGCAGACAGTCCTACGAGCAGTACTTC	CASRQSYEQYF
TRBD2	TRBV5-1	-	TRBJ2-1	TGCGCCAGCAGCTTAGCCGGGACTAGCCTTGAGCAGTTCTTC	CASSLAGTSLEQFF
-	TRBV4-1	-	TRBJ1-1	TGCGCCAGCAGCCAAGCGGCCGGGGCTTTCTTT	CASSQAAGAFF
TRBD1	TRBV11-2	once	TRBJ2-7	TGTGCCAGCAGCTTAGATGATATCTTTGGACAGGGATTTGGCGAGCAGTACTTC	CASSLDDIFGQGFGEQYF
-	TRBV9	-	TRBJ2-1	TGTGCCAGCAGGAGTGACTCCAGCTCCTACAATGAGCAGTTCTTC	CASRSDSSSYNEQFF
TRBD2	TRBV7-8	once	TRBJ2-3	TGTGCCAGCAGCTCCCTACTAGCGGGGGGGCGTCAGACGCAGTATTTT	CASSSLLAGGRQTQYF
TRBD1	TRBV18	-	TRBJ1-5	TGTGCCAGCTCACTATCCGGGACAGGGTACACTCAGCCCCAGCATTTT	CASSLSGTGYTQPQHF
-	TRBV29-1	-	TRBJ2-2	TGCAGCGCCTACTCGGTGAACACCGGGGAGCTGTTTTTT	CSAYSVNTGELFF
TRBD1	TRBV29-1	-	TRBJ1-1	TGCAGCGTTGCGGGAGGGACAGACCCGATGAACACTGAAGCTTTCTTT	CSVAGGTDPMNTEAFF
-	TRBV6-1	-	TRBJ1-5	TGTGCCAGCAGCGAGGGAACCCAAAATCAGCCCCAGCATTTT	CASSEGTQNQPQHF
TRBD1	TRBV11-2	-	TRBJ2-2	TGTGCCAGCAGCTTAGGTGGACAGGGGCTAACCGGGGAGCTGTTTTTT	CASSLGGQGLTGELFF
TRBD1	TRBV10-3	-	TRBJ1-2	TGTGCCATCAGTGAGGACAGGGAGGATGGCTACACCTTC	CAISEDREDGYTF
-	TRBV7-6	once	TRBJ1-2	TGTGCCAGCAGCTTAGACGGTGCTAACTATGGCTACACCTTC	CASSLDGANYGYTF
TRBD1	TRBV19	-	TRBJ1-4	TGTGCCAGTACCTTACAGGGGGCGAATGAAAAACTGTTTTTT	CASTLQGANEKLFF
-	TRBV27	once	TRBJ2-1	TGTGCCGCGGGCCTCAGCTCCTACAATGAGCAGTTCTTC	CAAGLSSYNEQFF
-	TRBV6-1	once	TRBJ2-3	TGTGCCAGCAGTGAAATAACCGGGAGAACAGATACGCAGTATTTT	CASSEITGRTDTQYF
TRBD1	TRBV10-2	-	TRBJ1-6	TGCGCCAGCAGTGACAGGCCCGGGACAGGGGAATCACCCCTCCACTTT	CASSDRPGTGESPLHF
-	TRBV19	-	TRBJ2-1	TGTGCCAGTACCCCAGGGGCTAGTTTCCCGTACAATGAGCAGTTCTTC	CASTPGASFPYNEQFF
-	TRBV6-1	-	TRBJ2-7	TGTGCCAGCAGTGAACTCCCCGAACACTACGAGCAGTACTTC	CASSELPEHYEQYF
-	TRBV29-1	-	TRBJ2-5	TGCAGCGTTGAAGAGCCCGGACTGGGCCAAGAGACCCAGTACTTC	CSVEEPGLGQETQYF
-	TRBV7-9	-	TRBJ1-2	TGTGCCAGCAGCTTAGCGCTATATGGCTACACCTTC	CASSLALYGYTF
-	TRBV30	-	TRBJ2-3	TGTGCCTGGAGGGGGGCTAGCCGGCGGACGCAGTATTTT	CAWRGASRRTQYF
TRBD2	TRBV2	-	TRBJ2-1	TGTGCCAGCAGTGGGGACGGGGGGGCCTCCAATGAGCAGTTCTTC	CASSGDGGASNEQFF
TRBD2	TRBV28	-	TRBJ2-5	TGTGCCAGCAGGCAAGCGGGAGGGGGGCGGGAGACCCAGTACTTC	CASRQAGGGRETQYF
-	TRBV5-5	-	TRBJ1-1	TGTGCCAGCAGTCACGACAGCAGTGAAGCTTTCTTT	CASSHDSSEAFF
-	TRBV7-8	once	TRBJ1-6	TGTGCCAGCAGCTCCCCGGGATCGAGCTCCTATAATTCACCCCTCCACTTT	CASSSPGSSSYNSPLHF
TRBD2	TRBV28	-	TRBJ2-3	TGTGCCAGCAGTTTTGGGGATACTAGCGGGAGTCTCACAGATACGCAGTATTTT	CASSFGDTSGSLTDTQYF
TRBD1	TRBV5-1	-	TRBJ1-3	TGCGCCAGCAGCTTGCGTTGGGGACAGAACGGAAACACCATATATTTT	CASSLRWGQNGNTIYF
TRBD1	TRBV29-1	-	TRBJ1-1	TGCAGCGTTTCTAGTACATATGGGACAGTTAACACTGAAGCTTTCTTT	CSVSSTYGTVNTEAFF
-	TRBV18	-	TRBJ1-1	TGTGCCAGCTCACCAACAGGGCCCACTGAAGCTTTCTTT	CASSPTGPTEAFF
TRBD2	TRBV15	-	TRBJ2-5	TGTGCCACCAGCAGACTAGCGGGGGGAGAAGAGACCCAGTACTTC	CATSRLAGGEETQYF
TRBD2	TRBV27	-	TRBJ2-1	TGTGCCAGCAGTATTCCGGGACTAGCCTCCAATGAGCAGTTCTTC	CASSIPGLASNEQFF
-	TRBV28	-	TRBJ2-2	TGTGCCAGCAGTTTCCTAGCGCTGAGCACCGGGGAGCTGTTTTTT	CASSFLALSTGELFF
TRBD1	TRBV15	once	TRBJ1-3	TGTGCCACCAGGCCACAGGGGCAAGGAAACACCATATATTTT	CATRPQGQGNTIYF
TRBD1	TRBV10-3	few	TRBJ1-1	TGTGCCATCAGGACTGGGACAGTCAACACTGAAGCTTTCTTT	CAIRTGTVNTEAFF
TRBD2	TRBV7-6	-	TRBJ2-3	TGTGCCAGCAGCTTAGCTCTAGCGGGGGTTGTGATGACGCAGTATTTT	CASSLALAGVVMTQYF
-	TRBV10-3	-	TRBJ2-6	TGTGCCATCGGGAGCCCATCTGGGGCCAACGTCCTGACTTTC	CAIGSPSGANVLTF
-	TRBV2	-	TRBJ2-1	TGTGCCAGCAGTGAAGGACAGGCCTACAATGAGCAGTTCTTC	CASSEGQAYNEQFF
-	TRBV5-4	-	TRBJ2-7	TGTGCCAGCAGCTTTCAGGGCTCCTACGAGCAGTACTTC	CASSFQGSYEQYF
-	TRBV9	-	TRBJ2-7	TGTGCCAGCAGCGGAACAGGGTCGTCCTACGAGCAGTACTTC	CASSGTGSSYEQYF
TRBD2	TRBV2	-	TRBJ2-3	TGTGCCAGCAGCGCTTCTAGCGGGAGGGTAGTAGATACGCAGTATTTT	CASSASSGRVVDTQYF
-	TRBV4-1	-	TRBJ2-1	TGCGCCAGCAGCCATGGGACTGTGAGCTCCTACAATGAGCAGTTCTTC	CASSHGTVSSYNEQFF
-	TRBV10-3	-	TRBJ2-3	TGTGCCATCAGCGGGGGCACAGATACGCAGTATTTT	CAISGGTDTQYF
TRBD1	TRBV10-1	-	TRBJ2-5	TGCGCCAGCGGTTCGGGACAGGGACTCCTTGAGACCCAGTACTTC	CASGSGQGLLETQYF
TRBD1	TRBV28	-	TRBJ1-1	TGTGCCAGCAGGTCCGAGACAGGGAGACCTGAAGCTTTCTTT	CASRSETGRPEAFF
TRBD2	TRBV29-1	-	TRBJ2-1	TGCAGCGTTGTCTGGGCTAGCGGGACGTTGGATGAGCAGTTCTTC	CSVVWASGTLDEQFF
-	TRBV9	-	TRBJ1-1	TGTGCCAGCAGCGTACGTTGGCACACTGAAGCTTTCTTT	CASSVRWHTEAFF
-	TRBV5-4	-	TRBJ2-1	TGTGCCAGCAGCTTAGCGCCCCGGCCAGATGAGCAGTTCTTC	CASSLAPRPDEQFF